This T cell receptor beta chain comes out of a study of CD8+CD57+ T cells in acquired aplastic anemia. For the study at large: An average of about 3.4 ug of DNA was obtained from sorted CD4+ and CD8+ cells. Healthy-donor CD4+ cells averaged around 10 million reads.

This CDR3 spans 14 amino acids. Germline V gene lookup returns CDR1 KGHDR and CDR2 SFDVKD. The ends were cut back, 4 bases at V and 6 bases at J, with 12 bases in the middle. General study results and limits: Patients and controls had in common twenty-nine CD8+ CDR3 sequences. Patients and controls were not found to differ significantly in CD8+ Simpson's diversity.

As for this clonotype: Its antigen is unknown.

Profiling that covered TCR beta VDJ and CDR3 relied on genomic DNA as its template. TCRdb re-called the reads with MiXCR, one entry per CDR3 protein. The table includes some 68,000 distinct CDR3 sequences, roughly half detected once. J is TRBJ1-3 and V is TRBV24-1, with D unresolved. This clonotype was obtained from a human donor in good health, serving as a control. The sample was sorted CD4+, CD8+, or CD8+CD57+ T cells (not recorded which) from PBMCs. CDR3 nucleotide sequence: TGTGCCACCAGTGACCCTCTAAACCCAAACACCATATATTTT. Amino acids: CATSDPLNPNTIYF.